The 32 T cell receptor beta chains given below trace back to one sample, sequenced in a study of Siglec-9 on CD8 T cells in melanoma. TCRdb's copy holds only in-frame clones and misses some; the assay was immunoSEQ multiplex PCR. The sample comprises about 36,000 clones, about 86% of which are singletons, and 1.8% rests with the top ten. The specimen was Siglec-9- CD8+ T cells sorted from blood. The receptors originated from a human donor in good health.

V is TRBV10-1 and J is TRBJ2-3, with unresolved D. Germline-derived CDR1 and CDR2 are WNHNN and SYGVQD (reference sequence). V dropped 3 bases and J dropped 0 bases, with 10 bases sitting between them. This CDR3 is built from 15 residues. The CDR3 loop reads CASSESGLSTDTQYF. Here the CDR3 DNA reads TGCGCCAGCAGTGAAAGTGGGCTCAGCACAGATACGCAGTATTTT.

The rearrangement links TRBV19 to TRBJ1-5; possible D gene TRBD1, 5 bases. V lost 7 bases and J 6 bases, leaving 16 bases between the germline ends. There are 14 residues in the CDR3. Germline CDR1 LNHDA, CDR2 SQIVND (reference sequence). The DNA for the CDR3 is TGTGCCAGTAAGATGGACATAGGGTCTCAGCCCCAGCATTTT. The encoded protein is CASKMDIGSQPQHF.

The genes are TRBV19 and TRBJ2-1, with a weak D call TRBD2 (5 bases). CDR3 length: 16 residues. The V gene lost 5 bases and the J gene lost 2 bases, with 16 bases spanning the gap. The germline gives CDR1 LNHDA, CDR2 SQIVND (reference sequence). CDR3: CASSPPLLAPYNEQFF. The CDR3 DNA is TGTGCCAGTAGTCCCCCCTTGCTAGCACCCTACAATGAGCAGTTCTTC.

The genes are TRBV10-3 and TRBJ2-7, with 16 positions matching TRBD2. V shed 0 bases and J 2 bases; nucleotides not matched to a gene: 1. This CDR3 is built from 17 residues. Per the germline V gene, CDR1 is ENHRY and CDR2 is SYGVKD. In DNA, the CDR3 is TGTGCCATCAGTGAGTCGGGACTAGCGGGGGGGGCCTACGAGCAGTACTTC. Translation gives CAISESGLAGGAYEQYF.

The chain employs TRBV5-1 and TRBJ2-1; D not certain. The V and J ends lost 4 bases and 2 bases respectively, with 10 bases between them. The germline V gene has CDR1 SGHRS and CDR2 YFSETQ. The length of the CDR3 is 14 residues. Here the CDR3 DNA reads TGCGCCAGCAGCCTCGCAACACCCTACAATGAGCAGTTCTTC. Translating it yields CASSLATPYNEQFF.

This sequence joins TRBV5-6 and TRBJ1-1, with 7 bases that match TRBD1. The CDR3 is made up of 12 amino acids. The germline gives CDR1 SGHDT, CDR2 YYEEEE. With 5 bases clipped from V and 6 bases from J, the junction kept 4 bases outside the gene matches. The DNA for the CDR3 is TGTGCCAGCAGAAACAGGGGAGCTGAAGCTTTCTTT. The encoded protein is CASRNRGAEAFF.

The chain recombines TRBV13 with TRBJ2-7, with 7 bases identical to TRBD1. J lost 1 base, V lost 3 bases, and 6 bases had no gene match. This CDR3 is built from 15 residues. CDR1 and CDR2 from the germline V gene are PRHDT and FYEKMQ (reference sequence). CDR3 coding DNA: TGTGCCAGCAGCTTCACAGGGGTTGCGTCCTACGAGCAGTACTTC. Translated: CASSFTGVASYEQYF. The entire variable domain, with the rest obtained from reference TRBV13 and TRBJ2-7, is as follows: AAGVIQSPRHLIKEKRETATLKCYPIPRHDTVYWYQQGPGQDPQFLISFYEKMQSDKGSIPDRFSAQQFSDYHSELNMSSLELGDSALYFCASSFTGVASYEQYFGPGTRLTVT.

The table lists this clone with a count of one. This chain connects TRBV5-4 to TRBJ1-2; the D gene is possibly TRBD1 (6 bases). CDR3 length: 13 residues. V lost 4 bases to trimming and J lost 6 bases, with 13 bases between them. Germline lookup yields CDR1 SGHNT and CDR2 YYREEE (reference sequence). CDR3 bases: TGTGCCAGCAGCGCCAGGGGTCCCGATGGCTACACCTTC. This gives the protein CASSARGPDGYTF.

The table lists this clone with a count of one. The chain joins TRBV7-8 to TRBJ1-4, with D tentatively TRBD1 (5 bases). V shed 5 bases and J shed 8 bases, with 12 bases lying between them. The V gene's germline CDR1 is SGHVS and CDR2 FQNEAQ. The CDR3 consists of 13 residues. CDR3 in DNA: TGTGCCAGCAGCCCCAGGGATCCGGAAAAACTGTTTTTT. Translation: CASSPRDPEKLFF.

The J gene is TRBJ2-1, the V gene TRBV7-9; tentatively, D is TRBD2 (5 bases). The CDR3 runs to 15 residues. V shed 4 bases and J shed 5 bases, with 15 bases lying between them. Germline V gives CDR1 SEHNR, CDR2 FQNEAQ (reference sequence). CDR3 in DNA: TGTGCCAGCAGCTCGGAAATGGACTTTAACAATGAGCAGTTCTTC. Translating it yields CASSSEMDFNNEQFF.

This clone was found once. The chain combines TRBV4-1 with TRBJ2-5; TRBD2 aligns across 14 bases. The trim removed 4 bases at V and 2 bases at J, leaving 6 bases unmatched. In germline, CDR1 is MGHRA, CDR2 YSYEKL. This CDR3 spans 17 amino acids. CDR3 nucleotides: TGCGCCAGCAGCCGCGGGACTAGCGGGGGAGAACAAGAGACCCAGTACTTC. It translates to CASSRGTSGGEQETQYF.

V and J are TRBV27 and TRBJ2-1; D remains ambiguous. This CDR3 is built from 14 residues. Trimming removed 2 bases at V and 4 bases at J, with 9 bases between. The germline V gene has CDR1 MNHEY and CDR2 SMNVEV (reference sequence). The CDR3 region has the DNA TGTGCCAGCAGTTTAGGGCTTTTATACAATGAGCAGTTCTTC. Protein sequence: CASSLGLLYNEQFF.

V is TRBV11-1 and J is TRBJ1-1, with D unresolved. Germline CDR1 reads SGHAT; CDR2 reads FQDESV (reference sequence). The V end lost 5 bases, the J end lost 7 bases, and 14 bases lay between the germline ends. This CDR3 spans 13 amino acids. For the CDR3, the DNA is TGTGCCAGCAGCAGGGCCTTCTGGGGTGAAGCTTTCTTT. Translating gives CASSRAFWGEAFF. The full variable domain, completed using reference TRBV11-1 and TRBJ1-1, is EAEVAQSPRYKITEKSQAVAFWCDPISGHATLYWYRQILGQGPELLVQFQDESVVDDSQLPKDRFSAERLKGVDSTLKIQPAELGDSAMYLCASSRAFWGEAFFGQGTRLTVV.

The rearrangement joins TRBV6-1 to TRBJ1-1; no firm D call. The CDR3 is 14 amino acids. CDR1 and CDR2 (germline): MNHNS, SASEGT. Trimming removed 5 bases from V and 3 bases from J, with 13 bases in between. CDR3 protein: CASSSWTGDTEAFF. DNA for the CDR3: TGTGCCAGCAGTTCTTGGACCGGGGACACTGAAGCTTTCTTT.

The J gene is TRBJ2-1, the V gene TRBV5-6, with D unclear. Per germline, CDR1 SGHDT and CDR2 YYEEEE. The CDR3 is made up of 17 amino acids. Trimming removed 4 bases at V and 10 bases at J, with 27 bases between. The CDR3 nucleotides are TGTGCCAGCAGCGTCCGCAATGCCGAGACCCCCTCCTGGGAGCAGTTCTTC. Its protein is CASSVRNAETPSWEQFF.

The table lists this clone with a few counts. The gene calls are TRBV6-5 and TRBJ1-1, with TRBD1 matching 9 bases. The CDR3 totals 14 residues. Germline CDR1 MNHEY, CDR2 SVGAGI. V dropped 7 bases and J dropped 1; count of bases not matched to a gene: 4. As DNA, the CDR3 is TGTGCCAGCACCCGGGACAGGGAGAACACTGAAGCTTTCTTT. Its translation: CASTRDRENTEAFF.

The chain uses TRBV7-3 and TRBJ2-2; D unclear. The CDR3 loop spans 13 amino acids. Germline CDR1 and CDR2: SGHTA and FQGTGA. Trimming cost V 5 bases and J 4 bases, with 8 bases left between them. The CDR3 protein is CASSIPSTGELFF. For the CDR3, the DNA is TGTGCCAGCAGCATCCCGAGCACCGGGGAGCTGTTTTTT. Combining the CDR3 with reference TRBV7-3 and TRBJ2-2 gives the whole variable domain GAGVSQTPSNKVTEKGKYVELRCDPISGHTALYWYRQSLGQGPEFLIYFQGTGAADDSGLPNDRFFAVRPEGSVSTLKIQRTERGDSAVYLCASSIPSTGELFFGEGSRLTVL.

In its sample, this clone was seen a few times. CDR3 nucleotide sequence: TGTGCCAGCAGCGCCGGACAGGGGGTGAACACTGAAGCTTTCTTT. Translating it yields CASSAGQGVNTEAFF. V usage is TRBV7-9 and J usage is TRBJ1-1; 10 bases are a match to TRBD1. CDR1 is SEHNR, CDR2 FQNEAQ, per germline (reference sequence). The length of the CDR3 is 15 residues. The J segment lost 0 bases and the V segment lost 5 bases, leaving 3 bases of the junction unmatched. The full variable domain, its missing parts supplied by reference TRBV7-9 and TRBJ1-1, is DTGVSQNPRHKITKRGQNVTFRCDPISEHNRLYWYRQTLGQGPEFLTYFQNEAQLEKSRLLSDRFSAERPKGSFSTLEIQRTEQGDSAMYLCASSAGQGVNTEAFFGQGTRLTVV.

This clone has just one count. V and J are TRBV6-5 and TRBJ1-1; D unresolved. The germline V gene has CDR1 MNHEY and CDR2 SVGAGI. This CDR3 is built from 12 residues. Trimming stripped 4 bases from V and 11 bases from J, with 14 bases between. The CDR3, as DNA: TGTGCCAGCAGTTCCGCCTTGTCCGGGGCTTTCTTT. Translated, it gives CASSSALSGAFF.

The chain joins TRBV2 to TRBJ2-5; perhaps TRBD2 as D (5 bases). This CDR3 contains 14 residues. Germline values: CDR1 SNHLY, CDR2 FYNNEI. Trimming took off 1 base at V and 4 bases at J, with 10 bases between the two ends. Here the CDR3 reads CASSEGTFGETQYF. In nucleotides, the CDR3 is TGTGCCAGCAGTGAAGGGACTTTCGGAGAGACCCAGTACTTC.

This chain links TRBV7-3 with TRBJ2-3, with a weak D call TRBD2 (5 bases). CDR1 is SGHTA and CDR2 is FQGTGA in the germline V gene. CDR3 size: 15 residues. Between the trimmed V and J ends, which lost 0 bases and 4 bases, there was a span of 11 bases. As DNA, the CDR3 is TGTGCCAGCAGCTTAACGCTCGGGGTTGCAGATACGCAGTATTTT. As protein: CASSLTLGVADTQYF.

The J gene is TRBJ1-5, the V gene TRBV6-5; D unresolved. The CDR3 is 13 residues long. The V and J ends lost 2 bases and 0 bases respectively, with 2 bases between them. Germline loops: CDR1 MNHEY, CDR2 SVGAGI. CDR3 bases: TGTGCCAGCAGTTACGATAGCAATCAGCCCCAGCATTTT. It codes for CASSYDSNQPQHF.

As concerns this clone: Other nucleotide sequences in the sample specify the same CDR3. The chain is built from TRBV19 and TRBJ2-7; a weak D match, TRBD1 (5 bases). This CDR3 has 14 residues. The V gene lost 4 bases and the J gene lost 0 bases, with 10 bases spanning the gap. The germline V gene has CDR1 LNHDA and CDR2 SQIVND (reference sequence). The CDR3 reads CASSKGESSYEQYF. In DNA form, the CDR3 reads TGTGCCAGTAGTAAAGGGGAATCCTCCTACGAGCAGTACTTC.

The rearrangement links TRBV7-9 to TRBJ1-6, with unresolved D. CDR1 is SEHNR and CDR2 is FQNEAQ in the germline V gene (reference sequence). The V gene lost 4 bases and the J gene lost 11 bases, with 9 bases spanning the gap. The CDR3 is 12 residues long. The CDR3 region is CASSSWVTPLHF. In DNA form, the CDR3 reads TGTGCCAGCAGCTCCTGGGTGACACCCCTCCACTTT.

The chain uses TRBV19 and TRBJ1-1; possibly TRBD1 for D (5 bases). Trimming took 3 bases from V and 6 from J, leaving 17 bases between them. From germline, CDR1 is LNHDA and CDR2 SQIVND (reference sequence). The CDR3 is 15 amino acids. The CDR3 bases are TGTGCCAGTAGTATTGCCTATGGGACCGCGGCTGAAGCTTTCTTT. It codes for CASSIAYGTAAEAFF.

This chain uses TRBV27 with TRBJ2-7, with D possibly matching TRBD2 (6 bases). The CDR3 loop spans 13 amino acids. Germline-derived CDR1 and CDR2 are MNHEY and SMNVEV (reference sequence). V shed 6 bases and J shed 2 bases, with 11 bases lying between them. The CDR3 sequence is CASRLPGAYEQYF. CDR3 nucleotides: TGTGCCAGCAGACTACCGGGGGCCTACGAGCAGTACTTC.

This clone was seen a single time. CDR3 nucleotides: TGTGCCAGCAGCTTTAGACAGGCCCCCTACGAGCAGTACTTC. Its translation is CASSFRQAPYEQYF. The J gene is TRBJ2-7, the V gene TRBV5-6; a weak D match, TRBD1 (6 bases). CDR1 and CDR2 from the germline V gene are SGHDT and YYEEEE. CDR3 length: 14 residues. V lost 2 bases to trimming and J lost 2 bases, with 11 bases between them.

The chain is built from TRBV29-1 and TRBJ1-2; D is possibly TRBD1 (5 bases). Trimming cost V 3 bases and J 8 bases, with 16 bases left between them. The length of the CDR3 is 13 residues. Germline CDR1 reads SQVTM; CDR2 reads ANQGSEA. Here the CDR3 reads CSVDWGPARGYTF. CDR3 DNA sequence: TGCAGCGTTGATTGGGGCCCGGCGCGGGGCTACACCTTC.

The chain employs TRBV6-6 and TRBJ2-3; D gene uncertain. The germline CDR1 and CDR2 sequences are MNHNY and SVGAGI (reference sequence). The CDR3 contains 14 residues. Deletions cut 3 bases from V and 4 bases from J, with 11 bases between. The CDR3 is CASSYVNDADTQYF. DNA of the CDR3: TGTGCCAGCAGTTATGTGAACGACGCAGATACGCAGTATTTT.

Only a few counts were recorded for this clone. The chain combines TRBV7-6 with TRBJ2-7, with 8 bases fitting TRBD2. V lost 5 bases to trimming and J lost 1 base; unmatched junction nucleotides: 10. Germline CDR1 reads SGHVS; CDR2 reads FNYEAQ. The CDR3 consists of 16 residues. The CDR3 protein is CASSLGLAGESYEQYF. The CDR3 bases are TGTGCCAGCAGCCTAGGACTAGCCGGAGAGTCCTACGAGCAGTACTTC.

The chain joins TRBV21-1 to TRBJ2-7; the table's TRBD1 call for D was not verified on the DNA. TRBV21-1 is deemed a pseudogene. The CDR3 consists of 14 residues. As DNA, the CDR3 is TGTGCCAGCCTTCCGGGACACGGACCCTACGAGCAGTACTTC. Its protein is CASLPGHGPYEQYF.

The rearrangement links TRBV19 to TRBJ1-4; 8 bases agree with TRBD1. J gave up 8 bases and V 3 bases, and 8 bases lay outside the gene matches. CDR3 length equals 15 residues. The germline V gene encodes CDR1 LNHDA and CDR2 SQIVND (reference sequence). This CDR3 reads CASSIPGQASEKLFF. CDR3 bases: TGTGCCAGTAGTATTCCGGGACAGGCCTCCGAAAAACTGTTTTTT.